Sequencing of this T cell receptor (beta chain) was carried out in a study of ipilimumab plus nivolumab after autologous stem cell transplantation. On the study more broadly: Typical patient got four to six ipilimumab doses and 7 or 8 nivolumab doses (median). Myeloma cases were transplant-naive high-risk or relapsed within 3 years post first autologous transplant.

CDR1 is MNHEY, CDR2 SMNVEV, per germline (reference sequence). The V end was cut by 7 bases, the J end by 5 bases, with 17 bases between. CDR3 length equals 14 residues. Dosing: nivolumab 3 mg/kg IV, weeks 1, 4, 7, 10, then every two weeks to week 26. Clones were sequenced by immunoSEQ multiplex PCR, and TCRdb holds only the in-frame ones, with some missing. The sample contains roughly 40,000 clones, almost 95% of which appear only once. This receptor was identified in a male donor with multiple myeloma. This chain links TRBV27 with TRBJ2-5; D possibly corresponds to TRBD2 (7 bases). Sequences were derived from PBMCs, sampled in a trial of ipilimumab plus nivolumab as post-transplant consolidation. The CDR3 region has the DNA TGTGCCAGCAAGGCAGCGAGGGGGGGTGAGACCCAGTACTTC. This sequence encodes CASKAARGGETQYF.